A selection of T cell receptor beta chains follows, all from one sample in a study of T-cell memory formation after mild COVID-19. TCRdb re-called the 5' RACE reads with MiXCR, one entry per CDR3 protein. This table has around 450,000 distinct CDR3 sequences, roughly 20% appearing once. The sample consisted of PBMCs or a T cell subset sorted from them (not recorded which). The receptors originated from an adult woman who had mild COVID-19 (a few samples of this study predate the infection). Cell type and time point are not known. The CDR3 runs from the conserved cysteine through the conserved F or W. The order of the fields is D gene, J gene, V gene, clone size, CDR3 DNA, CDR3 protein. The D gene is left open where the match is weak. Some rows mark clone size as missing; the rest say once, few, many or name a class of expanded clone.

>-|TRBJ1-5|TRBV7-7|-
TGTGCCAGCAGCCGCGGGCCTAATCAGCCCCAGCATTTT
CASSRGPNQPQHF
>-|TRBJ1-1|TRBV12-3/TRBV12-4|-
TGTGCCAGCATTGCAGAGAACACTGAAGCTTTCTTT
CASIAENTEAFF
>TRBD2|TRBJ2-3|TRBV7-2|-
TGTGCCAGCAGCTTGATACCGGGACTAGCGGGAGGGCGGGCAGATACGCAGTATTTT
CASSLIPGLAGGRADTQYF
>-|TRBJ1-1|TRBV29-1|-
TGCAGCGTTGCCGGGTCTTCTGAAGCTTTCTTT
CSVAGSSEAFF
>TRBD2|TRBJ2-1|TRBV7-2|few
TGTGCCAGCAGCGGACTAGCGGGAGACCCCTCACGGCAGTTCTTC
CASSGLAGDPSRQFF
>TRBD1|TRBJ1-1|TRBV12-3/TRBV12-4|-
TGTGCCAGCAGTCCAGTGGGACAGGGCACTGAAGCTTTCTTT
CASSPVGQGTEAFF
>-|TRBJ2-7|TRBV5-6|few
TGTGCCAGCAGCGAGCAGACCGGGACACTAGTCTACGAGCAGTACTTC
CASSEQTGTLVYEQYF
>-|TRBJ2-5|TRBV12-3/TRBV12-4|few
TGTGCCAGCAGGGGGGTCTGGGCCGAAGAGACCCAGTACTTC
CASRGVWAEETQYF
>-|TRBJ2-7|TRBV7-2|-
TGTGCCAGCAGCTTAACACGGACGGGCAGCTCCTACGAGCAGTACTTC
CASSLTRTGSSYEQYF
>TRBD1|TRBJ1-4|TRBV5-1|few
TGCGCCAGCAGCTTACTTGGACAGGGTAATGAAAAACTGTTTTTT
CASSLLGQGNEKLFF
>TRBD1|TRBJ2-5|TRBV5-5|many
TGTGCCAGCAGCAAACCCCGGGGACAGGCGGGCAAAGAGACCCAGTACTTC
CASSKPRGQAGKETQYF
>-|TRBJ1-1|TRBV5-1|-
TGCGCCAGCAGCGCGACTCAGAACACTGAAGCTTTCTTT
CASSATQNTEAFF
>TRBD1|TRBJ1-2|TRBV15|many
TGTGCCACCAGCTTCTCAACCGGGACAGGTGGCTACACCTTC
CATSFSTGTGGYTF
>TRBD1|TRBJ1-6|TRBV5-5|-
TGTGCCAGCAGCCCCGGGACAGCCGATAATTCACCCCTCCACTTT
CASSPGTADNSPLHF
>TRBD1|TRBJ1-6|TRBV6-5|-
TGTGCCAGCAGTTACAGTCCGGGACAGAGAGGGTCCTATAATTCACCCCTCCACTTT
CASSYSPGQRGSYNSPLHF
>-|TRBJ2-7|TRBV20-1|few
TGCAGTGCCCCCAGGACAGACACCTACGAGCAGTACTTC
CSAPRTDTYEQYF
>-|TRBJ1-6|TRBV9|few
TGTGCCAGCAGCGTAGGGGTTGGGAGTAATTCACCCCTCCACTTT
CASSVGVGSNSPLHF
>-|TRBJ1-1|TRBV5-1|many
TGCGCCAGCAGCTTGGAAACAGATATGAACACTGAAGCTTTCTTT
CASSLETDMNTEAFF
>-|TRBJ1-5|TRBV12-3/TRBV12-4|-
TGTGCCAGCAGTTTCAGGGGTAGTTATCAGCCCCAGCATTTT
CASSFRGSYQPQHF
>-|TRBJ2-1|TRBV7-6|-
TGTGCCAGCAGCCCCCCCGGGATAGCCCCCCTCTACAATGAGCAGTTCTTC
CASSPPGIAPLYNEQFF
>-|TRBJ1-1|TRBV4-1|-
TGCGCCAGCAGCCAAGCTGGAGGGGGAGCTTTCTTT
CASSQAGGGAFF
>TRBD1|TRBJ2-6|TRBV7-9|few
TGTGCCAGCAGCTGGGACCTGACAGGGTCTGGGGCCAACGTCCTGACTTTC
CASSWDLTGSGANVLTF
>-|TRBJ1-1|TRBV24-1|few
TGTGCCACCAGTGAGATTAAGTCCGGAAAAGCTTTCTTT
CATSEIKSGKAFF
>-|TRBJ2-4|TRBV7-3|few
TGTGCCAGCAGCTCCGGGAACATTCAGTACTTC
CASSSGNIQYF
>-|TRBJ1-3|TRBV7-2|-
TGTGCCAGCAGCTTAGTAAAGGGGGGGAACACCATATATTTT
CASSLVKGGNTIYF
>-|TRBJ1-6|TRBV6-1|-
TGTGCCAGCAGTGATGAGGAAACCTCCACACCCCTCCACTTT
CASSDEETSTPLHF
>-|TRBJ2-2|TRBV12-3/TRBV12-4|few
TGTGCCAGCAGTTTTTATCCCGGGGAGCTGTTTTTT
CASSFYPGELFF
>-|TRBJ2-3|TRBV5-5|-
TGTGCCAGCAGGACTGCAGGGACCTTCACAGATACGCAGTATTTT
CASRTAGTFTDTQYF
>TRBD1|TRBJ2-5|TRBV5-8|few
TGTGCCAGCAGCGCAGCACCGGGGACAGGGCAAGAGACCCAGTACTTC
CASSAAPGTGQETQYF
>TRBD2|TRBJ2-3|TRBV3-1|-
TGTGCCAGCAGCCAAGCAGCGGGGGTCACAGATACGCAGTATTTT
CASSQAAGVTDTQYF
>-|TRBJ1-1|TRBV5-1|few
TGCGCCAGCAGCCCGCAACATCCTGGGAACACTGAAGCTTTCTTT
CASSPQHPGNTEAFF
>-|TRBJ1-1|TRBV4-1|-
TGCGCCAGCAGCCAAGACTGGCAGATCGGTCATTACACTGAAGCTTTCTTT
CASSQDWQIGHYTEAFF
>-|TRBJ1-1|TRBV7-8|-
TGTGCCAGCAGCTTCGGGAGGCGGGGAGAAGCTTTCTTT
CASSFGRRGEAFF
>TRBD1|TRBJ2-1|TRBV20-1|-
TGCAGCCACCTAATAACAGGGGGCGCCGGGGGTGAGCAGTTCTTC
CSHLITGGAGGEQFF
>-|TRBJ2-1|TRBV24-1|-
TGTGCCACCGGGCAGGGTACTGAGCAGTTCTTC
CATGQGTEQFF
>-|TRBJ1-4|TRBV4-3|-
TGCGCCAGCAGCAAGCGGTTAGGAGGCGCTAATGAAAAACTGTTTTTT
CASSKRLGGANEKLFF
>TRBD2|TRBJ2-1|TRBV20-1|few
TGCAGTGCTAGAGGAGGCAGTTCGGGACTAGTTTACTACAATGAGCAGTTCTTC
CSARGGSSGLVYYNEQFF
>TRBD1|TRBJ2-5|TRBV4-3|few
TGCGCCAGCAGCCAAAGGGGACAGGTGGGGGAGACCCAGTACTTC
CASSQRGQVGETQYF
>TRBD1|TRBJ1-3|TRBV7-2|few
TGTGCCAGCAGCTTAATAAGTAGGGGGCCTGGAAACACCATATATTTT
CASSLISRGPGNTIYF
>-|TRBJ2-1|TRBV7-8|-
TGTGCCAGCAGCTTAGCTTTCGACAATGAGCAGTTCTTC
CASSLAFDNEQFF
>TRBD1|TRBJ1-5|TRBV12-3/TRBV12-4|few
TGTGCCAGCAGGGACAGGACAGGGGATAGCAATCAGCCCCAGCATTTT
CASRDRTGDSNQPQHF
>-|TRBJ2-1|TRBV3-1|few
TGTGCCAGCAGCCAAGGACGGTATGAGCAGTTCTTC
CASSQGRYEQFF
>-|TRBJ2-7|TRBV7-8|-
TGTGCCAGCAGCTTAATGCGACTAGGCTACGAGCAGTACTTC
CASSLMRLGYEQYF
>TRBD2|TRBJ2-1|TRBV3-1|-
TGTGCCAGCAGCCATGGGGCGGGAGGACTGTCCTACAATGAGCAGTTCTTC
CASSHGAGGLSYNEQFF
>-|TRBJ1-2|TRBV29-1|-
TGCAGCGTTGCCGGGCGTAAGGGGACCGATAACTATGGCTACACCTTC
CSVAGRKGTDNYGYTF
>-|TRBJ2-1|TRBV5-1|few
TGCGCCAGCAGCTTGGAGACTCTCGATGAGCAGTTCTTC
CASSLETLDEQFF
>TRBD2|TRBJ2-7|TRBV9|few
TGTGCCAGCAGCCCGAGCGGGACCTTCTCCTACGAGCAGTACTTC
CASSPSGTFSYEQYF
>TRBD1|TRBJ2-7|TRBV5-1|few
TGCGCCAGCAGCTCAACGTCCGGGACAGTCATACCCTACGAGCAGTACTTC
CASSSTSGTVIPYEQYF
>-|TRBJ2-4|TRBV9|-
TGTGCCAGCAGCATAACGGACGGTAACATTCAGTACTTC
CASSITDGNIQYF
>-|TRBJ2-1|TRBV19|few
TGTGCCAGTAGTATAGCTGGGGGGACTTCCGCCAATGAGCAGTTCTTC
CASSIAGGTSANEQFF
>-|TRBJ1-1|TRBV18|-
TGTGCCAGCTCACTCATCTTACAGGGTAGCGCTGAAGCTTTCTTT
CASSLILQGSAEAFF
>-|TRBJ2-1|TRBV7-3|-
TGTGCCAGCAGCTTTACGGGGAACGATGAGCAGTTCTTC
CASSFTGNDEQFF
>-|TRBJ2-1|TRBV27|many
TGTGCCAGCCAGCCCAGGGCAGCTTACAATGAGCAGTTCTTC
CASQPRAAYNEQFF
>-|TRBJ2-3|TRBV7-8|-
TGTGCCAGCAGCTCCGACTTCTGGCCCACAGATACGCAGTATTTT
CASSSDFWPTDTQYF